This T cell receptor beta chain was documented in a study of immune characterization of retroperitoneal liposarcoma (dated 2019 in TCRdb). Receptors were amplified or captured by PCR. Sequencing used a NextSeq 500. TCRdb reran the public reads through fastp at Q25 and MiXCR, keeping productive beta chains. Records with the same CDR3 protein are collapsed into one entry carrying the most frequent genes and DNA. This sample comprises over 1,500 distinct CDR3 sequences, about 46% of them detected only once. The ten largest clones represent about 20% of the sample. Note on this clonotype: The antigen this receptor binds is unknown. Base qualities are not at hand, and no much larger clone is one base apart.

V gives up 2 bases and J gives up 10 bases, and the segment between their germline ends measures 18 bases. Including cysteine and phenylalanine, the CDR3 has 15 amino acids. Just CDR3 DNA is preserved here, 45 bases in frame from base 1. Taken from the germline V gene, the CDR1 and CDR2 loops are MNHEY and SVGAGI. The sequence came from a female donor with retroperitoneal liposarcoma. Material for sequencing was tumor tissue. The chain was built from TRBV6-5 and TRBJ2-1; no D gene is confidently identified. Here is the DNA: TGTGCCAGCAGTTACGCCGACTTCCGGTGGAACGAGCAGTTCTTC. Its product reads: CASSYADFRWNEQFF.